These T cell receptor beta chains were read from a single sample in a study of T cells in Graves' hyperthyroidism and ophthalmopathy. From the multiplex PCR reads, TCRdb called clonotypes with MiXCR, one entry per CDR3 protein. Of 350,000 to 400,000 distinct CDR3 sequences detected, around 18% appear once; the ten largest clones hold around two fifths. What was sequenced was blood. Receptors were obtained from a man aged 18 to 30 with Graves' ophthalmopathy. Each CDR3 is given with its conserved first and last residue. The order of the fields is clone size, V gene, J gene, D gene, CDR3 DNA, CDR3 protein. The D gene is left open where the match is weak. Size is omitted from some rows. Given values are once, few, many or a class for expanded clones.

clone size: NA
V gene: TRBV7-9
J gene: TRBJ2-7
D gene: NA
CDR3 DNA: TGTGCCAGCAGCTTAACTTCCGGGACACTCTACGAGCAGTACTTC
CDR3 protein: CASSLTSGTLYEQYF

clone size: few
V gene: TRBV5-6
J gene: TRBJ2-7
D gene: NA
CDR3 DNA: TGTGCCAGCAGCTTGGGACAGGATCCCTACGAGCAGTACTTC
CDR3 protein: CASSLGQDPYEQYF

clone size: few
V gene: TRBV19
J gene: TRBJ2-5
D gene: NA
CDR3 DNA: TGTGCCAGTACCGAGAGGAGGGACGCCTGGGAGACCCAGTACTTC
CDR3 protein: CASTERRDAWETQYF

clone size: NA
V gene: TRBV4-1
J gene: TRBJ2-3
D gene: TRBD2
CDR3 DNA: TGCGCCAGCAGCCAAGAGGCGGGGCGGCTAGCGGGCACAGATACGCAGTATTTT
CDR3 protein: CASSQEAGRLAGTDTQYF

clone size: NA
V gene: TRBV29-1
J gene: TRBJ2-3
D gene: NA
CDR3 DNA: TGCAGCGTGGAGGCTAGCACAGATACGCAGTATTTT
CDR3 protein: CSVEASTDTQYF

clone size: many
V gene: TRBV2
J gene: TRBJ2-1
D gene: TRBD1
CDR3 DNA: TGTGCCAGCAGAGCAGGGACAGGGTCTAATGAGCAGTTCTTC
CDR3 protein: CASRAGTGSNEQFF

clone size: few
V gene: TRBV5-4
J gene: TRBJ2-1
D gene: TRBD2
CDR3 DNA: TGTGCCAGCAGACCGGGACTAGCGGGGGGCCGCTCCTACAATGAGCAGTTCTTC
CDR3 protein: CASRPGLAGGRSYNEQFF

clone size: many
V gene: TRBV28
J gene: TRBJ1-5
D gene: TRBD1
CDR3 DNA: TGTGCCAGCAGTTTAACGGGACAGGGCCCCAATCAGCCCCAGCATTTT
CDR3 protein: CASSLTGQGPNQPQHF

clone size: many
V gene: TRBV7-8
J gene: TRBJ2-7
D gene: TRBD2
CDR3 DNA: TGTGCCAGCAGTTATACTAGCGGGGGGACCTACGAGCAGTACTTC
CDR3 protein: CASSYTSGGTYEQYF

clone size: NA
V gene: TRBV18
J gene: TRBJ1-1
D gene: TRBD1
CDR3 DNA: TGTGCCAGCTCACCGGACAGGGCTCCAAACACTGAAGCTTTCTTT
CDR3 protein: CASSPDRAPNTEAFF

clone size: NA
V gene: TRBV12-3/TRBV12-4
J gene: TRBJ2-7
D gene: TRBD2
CDR3 DNA: TGTGCCAGCAGTTTGGCACTAGCGTACTCCTACGAGCAGTACTTC
CDR3 protein: CASSLALAYSYEQYF

clone size: many
V gene: TRBV11-2
J gene: TRBJ2-1
D gene: TRBD2
CDR3 DNA: TGTGCCAGCAGCCCCGACCGGGGGGACGTTGAGCAGTTCTTC
CDR3 protein: CASSPDRGDVEQFF

clone size: NA
V gene: TRBV24-1
J gene: TRBJ1-5
D gene: NA
CDR3 DNA: TGTGCCACCAGTGATTTCGGCCTCAATCAGCCCCAGCATTTT
CDR3 protein: CATSDFGLNQPQHF

clone size: NA
V gene: TRBV13
J gene: TRBJ1-6
D gene: TRBD1
CDR3 DNA: TGTGCCAGCAGCTTGAACAGGGGCCTTTCACCCCTCCACTTT
CDR3 protein: CASSLNRGLSPLHF

clone size: many
V gene: TRBV24-1
J gene: TRBJ2-2
D gene: NA
CDR3 DNA: TGTGCCACCCAGACGAGGGAAATCACCGGGGAGCTGTTTTTT
CDR3 protein: CATQTREITGELFF

clone size: few
V gene: TRBV6-1
J gene: TRBJ1-5
D gene: TRBD1
CDR3 DNA: TGTGCCAGCAGTGAAACAGGGGAGGGAAATCAGCCCCAGCATTTT
CDR3 protein: CASSETGEGNQPQHF

clone size: many
V gene: TRBV5-8
J gene: TRBJ2-3
D gene: TRBD2
CDR3 DNA: TGTGCCAGCAGCTTGGCCGGGGGGGCAGCAGATACGCAGTATTTT
CDR3 protein: CASSLAGGAADTQYF

clone size: many
V gene: TRBV6-1
J gene: TRBJ2-5
D gene: TRBD2
CDR3 DNA: TGTGCCAGCAGTATTAGCGGGGCGCCGTTGTTGGGGGCGGGGGAGACCCAGTACTTC
CDR3 protein: CASSISGAPLLGAGETQYF

clone size: NA
V gene: TRBV3-1
J gene: TRBJ2-2
D gene: NA
CDR3 DNA: TGTGCCAGCAGCCAAGGGACTACCTCGGTCGGGGAGCTGTTTTTT
CDR3 protein: CASSQGTTSVGELFF

clone size: many
V gene: TRBV2
J gene: TRBJ2-1
D gene: NA
CDR3 DNA: TGTGCCAGCAGTATCGAGCGGACCTACAATGAGCAGTTCTTC
CDR3 protein: CASSIERTYNEQFF

clone size: many
V gene: TRBV20-1
J gene: TRBJ1-1
D gene: NA
CDR3 DNA: TGCAGTGCTAGAGATAGGAAGGGACGGGCCGGGGACACTGAAGCTTTCTTT
CDR3 protein: CSARDRKGRAGDTEAFF

clone size: few
V gene: TRBV7-9
J gene: TRBJ2-2
D gene: NA
CDR3 DNA: TGTGCCAGCAGCTTAGGTAGCGTGGTCACCGGGGAGCTGTTTTTT
CDR3 protein: CASSLGSVVTGELFF

clone size: NA
V gene: TRBV4-1
J gene: TRBJ1-5
D gene: NA
CDR3 DNA: TGCGCCAGCAGCCAAGGGGGGGGGCGTAATGAGCCCCAGCATTTT
CDR3 protein: CASSQGGGRNEPQHF

clone size: NA
V gene: TRBV18
J gene: TRBJ2-2
D gene: TRBD1
CDR3 DNA: TGTGCCAGCTCACCTACAGGGGGCGCAGACACCGGGGAGCTGTTTTTT
CDR3 protein: CASSPTGGADTGELFF

clone size: many
V gene: TRBV12-3/TRBV12-4
J gene: TRBJ1-1
D gene: NA
CDR3 DNA: TGTGCCAGCAGTTTACCTATAGCCCGGACTGAAGCTTTCTTT
CDR3 protein: CASSLPIARTEAFF

clone size: many
V gene: TRBV6-4
J gene: TRBJ1-2
D gene: NA
CDR3 DNA: TGTGCCAGCGGCAACGGCGGACAGATACCTAACTATGGCTACACCTTC
CDR3 protein: CASGNGGQIPNYGYTF

clone size: many
V gene: TRBV2
J gene: TRBJ2-3
D gene: NA
CDR3 DNA: TGTGCCAGCAGCCAGGAAGGCAGCGGCACAGATACGCAGTATTTT
CDR3 protein: CASSQEGSGTDTQYF

clone size: NA
V gene: TRBV7-8
J gene: TRBJ1-4
D gene: NA
CDR3 DNA: TGTGCCAGCAGCTTATTTACAGGCCCTGCTGCTAATGAAAAACTGTTTTTT
CDR3 protein: CASSLFTGPAANEKLFF

clone size: many
V gene: TRBV3-1
J gene: TRBJ2-1
D gene: NA
CDR3 DNA: TGTGCCAGCAGCCAAGAAAGGGGGGGGCAAAACAATGAGCAGTTCTTC
CDR3 protein: CASSQERGGQNNEQFF

clone size: many
V gene: TRBV10-3
J gene: TRBJ1-1
D gene: NA
CDR3 DNA: TGTGCCATCAGCCCTTCTCCCCAAGAGAACACTGAAGCTTTCTTT
CDR3 protein: CAISPSPQENTEAFF

clone size: NA
V gene: TRBV7-2
J gene: TRBJ2-3
D gene: NA
CDR3 DNA: TGTGCCAGCAGCTTAGGACTAGAAACAGATACGCAGTATTTT
CDR3 protein: CASSLGLETDTQYF

clone size: many
V gene: TRBV11-1
J gene: TRBJ2-6
D gene: NA
CDR3 DNA: TGTGCCAGCAGCATGTTGGACGGGGCCAACGTCCTGACTTTC
CDR3 protein: CASSMLDGANVLTF

clone size: many
V gene: TRBV4-1
J gene: TRBJ2-7
D gene: NA
CDR3 DNA: TGCGCCAGCAGCCAAGATTTCTCCTACGAGCAGTACTTC
CDR3 protein: CASSQDFSYEQYF

clone size: NA
V gene: TRBV4-1
J gene: TRBJ2-2
D gene: TRBD1
CDR3 DNA: TGCGCCAGCAGCCAAGATAGCGGACAGGGAATCGGGGAGCTGTTTTTT
CDR3 protein: CASSQDSGQGIGELFF

clone size: many
V gene: TRBV12-3/TRBV12-4
J gene: TRBJ1-1
D gene: NA
CDR3 DNA: TGTGCCAGCAGTCCGCGGGGGGGGGTCGCTGAAGCTTTCTTT
CDR3 protein: CASSPRGGVAEAFF

clone size: many
V gene: TRBV24-1
J gene: TRBJ2-4
D gene: NA
CDR3 DNA: TGTGCCACCAGTGAAGCCGGTCAGAAAAACATTCAGTACTTC
CDR3 protein: CATSEAGQKNIQYF

clone size: few
V gene: TRBV13
J gene: TRBJ2-3
D gene: NA
CDR3 DNA: TGTGCCAGCAGCTTAGGGGGGAGAGATACGCAGTATTTT
CDR3 protein: CASSLGGRDTQYF

clone size: many
V gene: TRBV27
J gene: TRBJ2-3
D gene: TRBD1
CDR3 DNA: TGTGCCAGCAGTTTACCGGGACAGATCACAGATACGCAGTATTTT
CDR3 protein: CASSLPGQITDTQYF

clone size: once
V gene: TRBV6-2/TRBV6-3
J gene: TRBJ2-3
D gene: NA
CDR3 DNA: TGTGCCAGCAGCCCGAAGGTCACCGACTTTTATACGCAGTATTTT
CDR3 protein: CASSPKVTDFYTQYF

clone size: few
V gene: TRBV4-1
J gene: TRBJ1-5
D gene: NA
CDR3 DNA: TGCGCCAGCAGCCAAGGGGCAGGGAGGGGCAATCAGCCCCAGCATTTT
CDR3 protein: CASSQGAGRGNQPQHF

clone size: few
V gene: TRBV4-1
J gene: TRBJ2-7
D gene: NA
CDR3 DNA: TGCGCCAGTCAAAATGCGTTCGGGACAATATACTACGAGCAGTACTTC
CDR3 protein: CASQNAFGTIYYEQYF

clone size: many
V gene: TRBV12-3/TRBV12-4
J gene: TRBJ2-7
D gene: TRBD1
CDR3 DNA: TGTGCCAGCAGTTTACCCCCGGGACAGGGTATGGTATACGAGCAGTACTTC
CDR3 protein: CASSLPPGQGMVYEQYF

clone size: NA
V gene: TRBV18
J gene: TRBJ2-1
D gene: TRBD1
CDR3 DNA: TGTGCCAGCTCACCGGAGGATCCGGGACAGGGTTTCGATGAGCAGTTCTTC
CDR3 protein: CASSPEDPGQGFDEQFF

clone size: few
V gene: TRBV19
J gene: TRBJ1-5
D gene: NA
CDR3 DNA: TGTGCCAGTAGTATCCAGGACATGAATCAGCCCCAGCATTTT
CDR3 protein: CASSIQDMNQPQHF

clone size: few
V gene: TRBV12-3/TRBV12-4
J gene: TRBJ1-3
D gene: TRBD1
CDR3 DNA: TGTGCCAGCAGCCCAAACAGGGGAGGAGTGGACACCATATATTTT
CDR3 protein: CASSPNRGGVDTIYF

clone size: many
V gene: TRBV2
J gene: TRBJ2-7
D gene: NA
CDR3 DNA: TGTGCCAGCAGTGAAGGCGGGGTTCGCGAGCAGTACTTC
CDR3 protein: CASSEGGVREQYF

clone size: NA
V gene: TRBV13
J gene: TRBJ1-1
D gene: NA
CDR3 DNA: TGTGCCAGCAGCCCCAGCCGGGGGGGTCGCACTGAAGCTTTCTTT
CDR3 protein: CASSPSRGGRTEAFF

clone size: many
V gene: TRBV20-1
J gene: TRBJ1-4
D gene: NA
CDR3 DNA: TGCAGTGCTAGCCAGATTAATGAAAAACTGTTTTTT
CDR3 protein: CSASQINEKLFF

clone size: few
V gene: TRBV5-5
J gene: TRBJ2-5
D gene: NA
CDR3 DNA: TGTGCCAGCAGCTCCTGGACGGGAGAGACCCAGTACTTC
CDR3 protein: CASSSWTGETQYF

clone size: many
V gene: TRBV13
J gene: TRBJ1-6
D gene: NA
CDR3 DNA: TGTGCCAGCAGCCGGCACAGGGTAAATTCACCCCTCCACTTT
CDR3 protein: CASSRHRVNSPLHF

clone size: many
V gene: TRBV12-3/TRBV12-4
J gene: TRBJ2-1
D gene: TRBD2
CDR3 DNA: TGTGCCAGCAGTAAAAGCGGGGGGGCCGACAATGAGCAGTTCTTC
CDR3 protein: CASSKSGGADNEQFF

clone size: many
V gene: TRBV5-1
J gene: TRBJ2-3
D gene: TRBD2
CDR3 DNA: TGCGCCAGCAGCCCCACAGCTAGCGGGGGTACAGATACGCAGTATTTT
CDR3 protein: CASSPTASGGTDTQYF

clone size: many
V gene: TRBV29-1
J gene: TRBJ1-1
D gene: TRBD1
CDR3 DNA: TGCAGCGTTGCGCAGGGGGAGACTGAAGCTTTCTTT
CDR3 protein: CSVAQGETEAFF

clone size: many
V gene: TRBV20-1
J gene: TRBJ1-4
D gene: NA
CDR3 DNA: TGCAGTGCTAGAGTCATCCTGACGGGAGAAAAACTGTTTTTT
CDR3 protein: CSARVILTGEKLFF

clone size: NA
V gene: TRBV20-1
J gene: TRBJ1-4
D gene: TRBD1
CDR3 DNA: TGCAGTGCTGCCCTCACAGGGGGTTTCGAAAAACTGTTTTTT
CDR3 protein: CSAALTGGFEKLFF

clone size: few
V gene: TRBV20-1
J gene: TRBJ1-5
D gene: TRBD1
CDR3 DNA: TGCAGTGCACTGACAGGGCAAGGTCAGCCCCAGCATTTT
CDR3 protein: CSALTGQGQPQHF

clone size: many
V gene: TRBV5-1
J gene: TRBJ1-5
D gene: TRBD1
CDR3 DNA: TGCGCCAGCAGTCTACATCCGGACAGGGCGCAGCCCCAGCATTTT
CDR3 protein: CASSLHPDRAQPQHF

clone size: NA
V gene: TRBV5-1
J gene: TRBJ2-7
D gene: NA
CDR3 DNA: TGCGCCAGCAGCTACCTCTCGGGGGGCGCATCCTACGAGCAGTACTTC
CDR3 protein: CASSYLSGGASYEQYF

clone size: many
V gene: TRBV12-3/TRBV12-4
J gene: TRBJ2-2
D gene: TRBD1
CDR3 DNA: TGTGCCAGCAGGGACAGGGGGCGGGTTACCGGGGAGCTGTTTTTT
CDR3 protein: CASRDRGRVTGELFF

clone size: few
V gene: TRBV19
J gene: TRBJ2-3
D gene: NA
CDR3 DNA: TGTGCCAGTAGTATCCGGGACAGCACAGATACGCAGTATTTT
CDR3 protein: CASSIRDSTDTQYF